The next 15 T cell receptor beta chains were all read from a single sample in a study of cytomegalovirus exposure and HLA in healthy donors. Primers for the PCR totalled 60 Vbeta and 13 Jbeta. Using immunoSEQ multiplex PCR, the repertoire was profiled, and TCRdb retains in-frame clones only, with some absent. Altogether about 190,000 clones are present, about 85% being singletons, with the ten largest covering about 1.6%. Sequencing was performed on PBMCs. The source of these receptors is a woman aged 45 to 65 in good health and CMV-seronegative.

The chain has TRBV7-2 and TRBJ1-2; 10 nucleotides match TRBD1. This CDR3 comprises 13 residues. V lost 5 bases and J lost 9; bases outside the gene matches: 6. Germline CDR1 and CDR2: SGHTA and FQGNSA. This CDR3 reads CASSARQGASYTF. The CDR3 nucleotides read TGTGCCAGCAGCGCAAGACAGGGGGCCAGCTACACCTTC.

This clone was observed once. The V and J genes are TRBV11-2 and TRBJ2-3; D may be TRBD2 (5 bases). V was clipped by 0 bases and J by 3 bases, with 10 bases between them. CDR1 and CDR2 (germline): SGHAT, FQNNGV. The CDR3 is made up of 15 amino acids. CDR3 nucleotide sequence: TGTGCCAGCAGCTTAGATTCTCTAGCAACAGATACGCAGTATTTT. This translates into CASSLDSLATDTQYF.

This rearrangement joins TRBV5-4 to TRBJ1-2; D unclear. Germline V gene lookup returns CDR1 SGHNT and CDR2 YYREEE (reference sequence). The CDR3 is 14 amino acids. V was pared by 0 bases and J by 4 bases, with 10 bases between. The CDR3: CASSLAAAAYGYTF. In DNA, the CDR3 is TGTGCCAGCAGCTTGGCCGCGGCAGCCTATGGCTACACCTTC.

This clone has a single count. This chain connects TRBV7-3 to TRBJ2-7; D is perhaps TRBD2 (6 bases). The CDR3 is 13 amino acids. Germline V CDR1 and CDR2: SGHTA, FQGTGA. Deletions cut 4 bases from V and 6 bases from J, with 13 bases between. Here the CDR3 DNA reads TGTGCCAGCAGCTGGCTCCCCGGGGGCGAGCAGTACTTC. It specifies CASSWLPGGEQYF.

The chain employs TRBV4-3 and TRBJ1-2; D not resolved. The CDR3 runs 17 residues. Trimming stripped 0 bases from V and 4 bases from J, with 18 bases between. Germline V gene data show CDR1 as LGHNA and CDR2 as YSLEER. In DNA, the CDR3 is TGCGCCAGCAGCCAAGAAGGCTGGCCCATCAGCGCCTATGGCTACACCTTC. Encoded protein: CASSQEGWPISAYGYTF.

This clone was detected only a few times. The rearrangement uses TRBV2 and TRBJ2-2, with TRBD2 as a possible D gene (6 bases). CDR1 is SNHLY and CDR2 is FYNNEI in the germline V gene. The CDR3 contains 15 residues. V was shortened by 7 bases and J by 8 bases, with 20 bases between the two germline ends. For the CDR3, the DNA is TGTGCCAGCAATCTCCCCGGGACTCTGGTGGGGGAGCTGTTTTTT. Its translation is CASNLPGTLVGELFF.

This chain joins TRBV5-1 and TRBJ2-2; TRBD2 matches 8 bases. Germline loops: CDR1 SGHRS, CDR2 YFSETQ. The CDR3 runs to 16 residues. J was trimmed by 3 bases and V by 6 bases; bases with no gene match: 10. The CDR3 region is CASTGAGLADTGELFF. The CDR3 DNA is TGCGCCAGCACGGGGGCCGGACTAGCCGACACCGGGGAGCTGTTTTTT.

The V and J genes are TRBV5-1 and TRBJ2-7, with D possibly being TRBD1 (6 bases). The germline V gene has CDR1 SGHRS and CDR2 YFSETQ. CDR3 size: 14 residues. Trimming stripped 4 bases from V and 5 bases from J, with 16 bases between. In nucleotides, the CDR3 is TGCGCCAGCAGCCCGGTAGGGGGATTCAACGAGCAGTACTTC. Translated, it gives CASSPVGGFNEQYF. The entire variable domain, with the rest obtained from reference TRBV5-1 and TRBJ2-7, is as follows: KAGVTQTPRYLIKTRGQQVTLSCSPISGHRSVSWYQQTPGQGLQFLFEYFSETQRNKGNFPGRFSGRQFSNSRSEMNVSTLELGDSALYLCASSPVGGFNEQYFGPGTRLTVT.

CDR3 sequence reads: CASSRKGGGTYSYNEQFF. CDR3 bases: TGTGCCAGCAGCCGAAAAGGGGGTGGGACCTACTCCTACAATGAGCAGTTCTTC. V usage is TRBV4-2 and J usage is TRBJ2-1; possibly TRBD1 for D (6 bases). The V end lost 4 bases, the J end lost 0 bases, and 19 bases lay between the germline ends. This CDR3 spans 18 amino acids. The germline gives CDR1 LGHNA, CDR2 YNFKEQ.

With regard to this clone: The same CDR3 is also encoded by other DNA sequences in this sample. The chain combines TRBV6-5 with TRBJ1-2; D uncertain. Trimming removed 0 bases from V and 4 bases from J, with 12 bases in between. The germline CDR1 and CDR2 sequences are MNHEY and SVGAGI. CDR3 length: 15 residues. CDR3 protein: CASSYSSADPYGYTF. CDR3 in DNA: TGTGCCAGCAGTTACTCGAGTGCGGATCCCTATGGCTACACCTTC.

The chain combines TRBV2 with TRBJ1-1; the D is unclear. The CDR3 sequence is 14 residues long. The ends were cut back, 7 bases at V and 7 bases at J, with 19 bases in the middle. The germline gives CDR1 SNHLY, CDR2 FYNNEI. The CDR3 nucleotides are TGTGCCAGCACCCCTCAGCGGGCTGTTGGTGAAGCTTTCTTT. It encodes CASTPQRAVGEAFF.

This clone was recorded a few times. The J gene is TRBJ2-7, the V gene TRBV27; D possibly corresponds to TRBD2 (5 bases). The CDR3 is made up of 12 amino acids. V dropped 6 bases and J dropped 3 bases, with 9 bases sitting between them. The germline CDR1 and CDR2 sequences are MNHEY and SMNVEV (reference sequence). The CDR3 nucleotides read TGTGCCAGCAGAACTGACTACTACGAGCAGTACTTC. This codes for CASRTDYYEQYF.

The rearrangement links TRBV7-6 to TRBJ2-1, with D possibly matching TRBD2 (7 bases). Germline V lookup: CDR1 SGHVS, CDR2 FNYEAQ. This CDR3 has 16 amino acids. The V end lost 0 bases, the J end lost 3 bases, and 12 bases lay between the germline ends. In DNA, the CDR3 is TGTGCCAGCAGCTTAGCGGGAGGGGGTTACTACAATGAGCAGTTCTTC. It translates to CASSLAGGGYYNEQFF.

CDR3 bases: TGCGCCAGCAGCCAAGATCGAGGGTTCACGCAGTATTTT. Residues: CASSQDRGFTQYF. The chain links TRBV4-3 to TRBJ2-3; D might be TRBD2 (5 bases). The CDR3 spans 13 residues. V lost 0 bases and J lost 9, with 10 bases in between. CDR1 is LGHNA and CDR2 is YSLEER in the germline V gene.

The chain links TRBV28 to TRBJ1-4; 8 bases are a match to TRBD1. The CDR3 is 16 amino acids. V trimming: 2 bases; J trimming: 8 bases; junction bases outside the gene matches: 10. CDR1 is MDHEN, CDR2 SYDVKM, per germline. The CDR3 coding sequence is TGTGCCAGCAGTTTAAGTTCAGGGGGCACGCGAGAAAAACTGTTTTTT. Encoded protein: CASSLSSGGTREKLFF.